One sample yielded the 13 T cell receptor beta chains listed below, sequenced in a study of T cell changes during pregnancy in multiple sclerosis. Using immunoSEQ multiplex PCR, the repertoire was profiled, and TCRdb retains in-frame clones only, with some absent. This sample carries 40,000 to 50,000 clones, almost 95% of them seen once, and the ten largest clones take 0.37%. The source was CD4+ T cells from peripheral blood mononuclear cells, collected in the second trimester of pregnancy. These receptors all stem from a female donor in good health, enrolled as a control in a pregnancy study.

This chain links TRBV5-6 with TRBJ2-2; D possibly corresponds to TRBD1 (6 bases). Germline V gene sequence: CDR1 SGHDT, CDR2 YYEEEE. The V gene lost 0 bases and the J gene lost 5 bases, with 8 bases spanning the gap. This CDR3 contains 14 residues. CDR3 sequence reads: CASSLGTVTGELFF. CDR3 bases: TGTGCCAGCAGCTTGGGGACAGTGACCGGGGAGCTGTTTTTT.

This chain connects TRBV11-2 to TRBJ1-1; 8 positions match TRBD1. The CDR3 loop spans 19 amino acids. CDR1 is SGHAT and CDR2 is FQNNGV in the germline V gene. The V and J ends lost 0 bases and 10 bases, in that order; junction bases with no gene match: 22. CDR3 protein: CASSLEWGQGAVSPPTAFF. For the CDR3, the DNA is TGTGCCAGCAGCTTAGAGTGGGGGCAGGGGGCGGTTTCCCCCCCCACAGCTTTCTTT.

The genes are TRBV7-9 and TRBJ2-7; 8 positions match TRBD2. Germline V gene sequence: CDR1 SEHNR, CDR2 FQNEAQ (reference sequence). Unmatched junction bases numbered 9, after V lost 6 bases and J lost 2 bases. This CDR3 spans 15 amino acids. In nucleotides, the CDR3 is TGTGCCAGCAGTGATGGCGGGGGGACAACCTACGAGCAGTACTTC. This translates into CASSDGGGTTYEQYF.

CDR3 residues: CSVAHRDSGANVLTF. In DNA, the CDR3 is TGCAGCGTTGCGCACAGGGACTCTGGGGCCAACGTCCTGACTTTC. This chain connects TRBV29-1 to TRBJ2-6, with D possibly TRBD1 on 6 matching bases. Trimming stripped 4 bases from V and 0 bases from J, with 10 bases between. Germline V lookup: CDR1 SQVTM, CDR2 ANQGSEA. This CDR3 has 15 amino acids. The full variable domain, completed using reference TRBV29-1 and TRBJ2-6, is SAVISQKPSRDICQRGTSLTIQCQVDSQVTMMFWYRQQPGQSLTLIATANQGSEATYESGFVIDKFPISRPNLTFSTLTVSNMSPEDSSIYLCSVAHRDSGANVLTFGAGSRLTVL.

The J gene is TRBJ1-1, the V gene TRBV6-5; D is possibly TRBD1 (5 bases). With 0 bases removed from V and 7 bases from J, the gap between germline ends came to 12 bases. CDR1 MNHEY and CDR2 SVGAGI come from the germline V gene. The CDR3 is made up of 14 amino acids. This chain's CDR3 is CASSYSYTQGEAFF. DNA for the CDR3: TGTGCCAGCAGTTACTCGTACACCCAGGGTGAAGCTTTCTTT.

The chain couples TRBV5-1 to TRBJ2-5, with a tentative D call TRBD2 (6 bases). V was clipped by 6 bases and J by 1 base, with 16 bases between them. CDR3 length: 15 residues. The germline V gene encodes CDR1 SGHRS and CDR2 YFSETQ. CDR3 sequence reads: CASTRAGPSQETQYF. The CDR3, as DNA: TGCGCCAGCACCCGGGCGGGGCCAAGCCAAGAGACCCAGTACTTC. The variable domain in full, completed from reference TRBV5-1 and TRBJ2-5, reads KAGVTQTPRYLIKTRGQQVTLSCSPISGHRSVSWYQQTPGQGLQFLFEYFSETQRNKGNFPGRFSGRQFSNSRSEMNVSTLELGDSALYLCASTRAGPSQETQYFGPGTRLLVL.

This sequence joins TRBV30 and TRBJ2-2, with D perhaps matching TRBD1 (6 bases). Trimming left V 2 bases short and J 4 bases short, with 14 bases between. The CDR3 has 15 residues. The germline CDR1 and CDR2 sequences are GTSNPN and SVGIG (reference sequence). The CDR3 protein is CAWSNQGLSTGELFF. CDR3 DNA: TGTGCCTGGAGTAACCAGGGGCTAAGCACCGGGGAGCTGTTTTTT.

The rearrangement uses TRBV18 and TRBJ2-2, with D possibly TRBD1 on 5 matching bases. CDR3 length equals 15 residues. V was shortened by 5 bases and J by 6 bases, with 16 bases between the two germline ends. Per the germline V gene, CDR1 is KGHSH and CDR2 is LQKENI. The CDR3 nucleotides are TGTGCCAGCTCATCAGACTCGCAGGGTCCCGGGGAGCTGTTTTTT. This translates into CASSSDSQGPGELFF.

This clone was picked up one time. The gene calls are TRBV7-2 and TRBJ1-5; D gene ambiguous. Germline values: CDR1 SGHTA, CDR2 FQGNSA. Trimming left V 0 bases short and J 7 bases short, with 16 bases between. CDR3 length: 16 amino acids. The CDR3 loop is CASSLASGNLRQPQHF. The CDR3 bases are TGTGCCAGCAGCTTAGCTTCTGGTAACCTTCGGCAGCCCCAGCATTTT.

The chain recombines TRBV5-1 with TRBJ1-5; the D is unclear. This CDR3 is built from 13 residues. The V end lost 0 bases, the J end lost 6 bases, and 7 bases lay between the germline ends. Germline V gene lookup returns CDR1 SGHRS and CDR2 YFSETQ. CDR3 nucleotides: TGCGCCAGCAGCTTGGAAGGGAGTCAGCCCCAGCATTTT. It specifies CASSLEGSQPQHF.

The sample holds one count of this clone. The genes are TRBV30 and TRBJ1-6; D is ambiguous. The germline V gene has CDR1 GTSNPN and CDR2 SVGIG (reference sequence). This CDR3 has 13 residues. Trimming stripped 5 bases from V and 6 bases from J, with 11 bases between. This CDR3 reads CAWGPLINSPLHF. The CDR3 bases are TGTGCCTGGGGGCCCCTGATTAATTCACCCCTCCACTTT. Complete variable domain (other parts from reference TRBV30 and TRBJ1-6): SQTIHQWPATLVQPVGSPLSLECTVEGTSNPNLYWYRQAAGRGLQLLFYSVGIGQISSEVPQNLSASRPQDRQFILSSKKLLLSDSGFYLCAWGPLINSPLHFGNGTRLTVT.

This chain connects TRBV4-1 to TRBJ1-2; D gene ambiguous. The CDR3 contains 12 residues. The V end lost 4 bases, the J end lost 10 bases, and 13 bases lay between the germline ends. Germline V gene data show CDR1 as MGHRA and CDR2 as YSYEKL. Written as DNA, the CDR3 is TGCGCCAGCAGCCTAAACACCGGGAACTACACCTTC. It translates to CASSLNTGNYTF.

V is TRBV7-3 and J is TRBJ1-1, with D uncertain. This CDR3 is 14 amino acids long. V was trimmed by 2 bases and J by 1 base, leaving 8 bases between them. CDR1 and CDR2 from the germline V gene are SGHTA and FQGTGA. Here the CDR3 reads CASSLGPKNTEAFF. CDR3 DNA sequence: TGTGCCAGCAGCTTAGGGCCGAAGAACACTGAAGCTTTCTTT.